This T cell receptor beta chain was recovered during a study of T-cell memory formation after mild COVID-19. The V end was cut by 7 bases, the J end by 2 bases, with 11 bases between. The CDR3 sequence is 14 residues long. It was 5'RACE with constant-segment primers that produced the TCR alpha and TCR beta cDNA libraries, which carried sample barcodes and UMIs. TCRdb analysed the 5' RACE reads with MiXCR anew, one entry per CDR3 protein. The sample records 350,000 to 500,000 distinct CDR3 sequences, 20% to 25% being singletons. The receptor comes from an adult woman who had mild COVID-19 (a few samples of this study predate the infection). Cell type and time point are not known. The chain has TRBV12-3 or TRBV12-4 and TRBJ2-2; no clear D. Source material: PBMCs or a T cell subset sorted from them (not recorded which). Here the CDR3 reads CASISGFNTGELFF. The CDR3 DNA follows: TGTGCCAGCATCTCGGGCTTTAACACCGGGGAGCTGTTTTTT.